This T cell receptor (beta chain) was obtained from a study of CD8+ T cells in alopecia areata (dated 2018 in TCRdb). Regarding the research as a whole: The treated patients took part in an open-label pilot trial in which moderate-to-severe alopecia areata was treated with oral tofacitinib at 5 to 10 mg twice daily. Patients received tofacitinib for 6 to 18 months and were then followed off drug for 6 months to check for delayed response and recurrence. The study used high-throughput TCRbeta sequencing to examine T cell clonal expansion in alopecia areata, in both the C3H/HeJ mouse model and human patients. Scalp tissue and sorted CD4+ and CD8+ peripheral blood T cells from patchy and totalis/universalis alopecia areata patients and from healthy controls were covered by human TCRbeta sequencing. Patients on tofacitinib were biopsied at baseline and after 4 and 24 weeks of treatment, and several of the patients also had a later scalp biopsy. Scalp clonality was compared across normal scalp (n=4), patchy alopecia areata scalp (n=8), and alopecia totalis/universalis scalp (n=8). The RNA source kit depended on sample type: the PAXgene miRNA kit for fixed scalp, the miRNeasy kit for PBMCs, and the RNeasy kit for mouse skin. TCRbeta CDR3 regions were amplified by immunoSEQ multiplex PCR using 35 Vbeta forward and 13 Jbeta reverse primers. Results the study describes overall, beyond this receptor: Scalp TCR repertoire analysis is complicated because resident alphabeta T cells in normal human skin are also sequenced, whereas mouse skin is dominated by gammadelta T cells. Compared with mice, TCR sequences shared between patients were less clear, possibly partly because of HLA diversity across the patient population. Compared with normal scalp, lesional scalp, particularly in alopecia totalis/universalis, had higher clonality and more expanded CD8+ clones, which suggests antigenic drive.

The method behind the library was the immunoSEQ multiplex PCR assay. RNA was extracted from all samples and reverse transcribed into cDNA as template for TCR sequencing. SuperScript III was used to make first-strand cDNA, primed with a 2:1 mix of oligo-dT and random hexamers. A synthetic immune receptor repertoire was used to gauge amplification bias, and whatever bias remained was removed computationally. Concerning the study's data processing: Raw reads were preprocessed to remove errors, and CDR3 was defined according to IMGT conventions as the region from the conserved cysteine to phenylalanine. Clonality was computed as 1 minus the Shannon entropy, with the entropy normalized by log2 of the number of productive unique TCRs. Whether each scalp clone was CD4 or CD8 was inferred by checking scalp TCRbeta sequences against the CD4 and CD8 repertoires from sorted blood. What TCRdb holds here is the immuneACCESS table cut down to in-frame rearrangements. Part of the clones is not present; checked against another copy, under half of the missing clones reflect an unresolved V gene, and the others are unexplained. V and J calls and clone size are copied from that table; D and trimming were computed from the DNA. This sample holds 140,000 to 150,000 clones; about 60% were observed only once. 5% to 7% of the sample is in the top ten clones.

The germline V gene (reference sequence) supplies CDR1 LNHNV and CDR2 YYDKDF. V is clipped by 0 bases and J by 2 bases, and the sequence between their germline boundaries is 9 bases long. CDR3 length: 15 amino acids, cysteine to phenylalanine. Here the CDR3 DNA is all that survives: 45 bases in frame from base 1. This specimen's time point label, per the study, means: baseline before oral tofacitinib. From alopecia areata patients, peripheral blood was collected along with lesional scalp punch biopsies. PBMCs were separated by density centrifugation and stained for CD3, CD4 and CD8, after which CD4+ and CD8+ T cells were sorted on a FACSAria. As to this clone: Which antigen it targets is not known. No quality values exist for individual bases; no much larger clone is one base distant.

Sequences were derived from CD4+ T cells sorted from blood, sampled at week 0. The TCR comes from a human donor with alopecia areata. The V gene is TRBV15 and the J gene is TRBJ2-3; the D gene assignment is ambiguous. Read as DNA, the sequence is TGTGCCACCAGCAGAGATATAGGCACCACAGATACGCAGTATTTT. It translates to CATSRDIGTTDTQYF.